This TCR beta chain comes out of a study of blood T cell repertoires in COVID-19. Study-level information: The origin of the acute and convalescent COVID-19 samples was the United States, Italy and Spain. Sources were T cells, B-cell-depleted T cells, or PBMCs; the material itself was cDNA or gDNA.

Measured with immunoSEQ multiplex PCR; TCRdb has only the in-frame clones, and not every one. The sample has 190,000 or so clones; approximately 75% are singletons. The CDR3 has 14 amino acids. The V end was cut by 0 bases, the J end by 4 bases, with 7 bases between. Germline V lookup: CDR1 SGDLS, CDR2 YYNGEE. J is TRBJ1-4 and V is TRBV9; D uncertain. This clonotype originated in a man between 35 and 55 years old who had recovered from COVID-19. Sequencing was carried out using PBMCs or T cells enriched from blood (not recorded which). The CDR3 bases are TGTGCCAGCAGCGTAGCCGGGAGTAATGAAAAACTGTTTTTT. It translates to CASSVAGSNEKLFF.